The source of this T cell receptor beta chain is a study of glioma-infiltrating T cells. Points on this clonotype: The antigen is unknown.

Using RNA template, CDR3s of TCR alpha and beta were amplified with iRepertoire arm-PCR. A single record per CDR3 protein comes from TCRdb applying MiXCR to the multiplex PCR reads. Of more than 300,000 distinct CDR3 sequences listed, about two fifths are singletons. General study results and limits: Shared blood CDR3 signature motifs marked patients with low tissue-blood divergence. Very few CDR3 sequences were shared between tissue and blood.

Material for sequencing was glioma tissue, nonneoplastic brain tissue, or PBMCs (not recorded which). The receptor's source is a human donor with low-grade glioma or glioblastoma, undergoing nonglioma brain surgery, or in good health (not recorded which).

The CDR3 sequence is CATSRGGPGNQPQHF. The CDR3 DNA is TGTGCCACCAGCAGAGGAGGGCCTGGCAATCAGCCCCAGCATTTT. V usage is TRBV15 and J usage is TRBJ1-5, with D unresolved. Trimming left V 1 base short and J 2 bases short, with 9 bases between. Germline-derived CDR1 and CDR2 are LNHNV and YYDKDF (reference sequence). This CDR3 is 15 amino acids long.